A selection of T cell receptor beta chains follows, all from one sample in a study of blood T cell repertoires in COVID-19. Sequenced by immunoSEQ multiplex PCR; TCRdb stores in-frame clones only, minus some. The data show approximately 260,000 clones, approximately 91% seen once. Sequencing was carried out using peripheral blood. All receptors derive from a woman aged 40 to 49 who had recovered from COVID-19. Each CDR3 is given with its conserved first and last residue. D genes are given only for firm matches. Part of the rows lack a size; the others show once, few, many or a class for expanded clones.

CDR3nt	CDR3aa	len	d_gene	abundance	v_gene	j_gene
TGTGCCAGCACCCGGGGTAGGGAGAACTATGGCTACACCTTC	CASTRGRENYGYTF	14	.	.	TRBV6-6	TRBJ1-2
TGTGCCAGCAGCCCTACTAGCGCGGAGACCCAGTACTTC	CASSPTSAETQYF	13	TRBD2	few	TRBV5-4	TRBJ2-5
TGCGCCAGCAGCTTGGAAGGGGGCCCCTATAGCAATCAGCCCCAGCATTTT	CASSLEGGPYSNQPQHF	17	TRBD1	.	TRBV5-1	TRBJ1-5
TGTGCCACCAGCAGAGATCGGGAGTCTGGGGCCAACGTCCTGACTTTC	CATSRDRESGANVLTF	16	.	.	TRBV15	TRBJ2-6
TGTGCCAGCAGCTCCAAAGATCTAGCGGGGACAGATACGCAGTATTTT	CASSSKDLAGTDTQYF	16	TRBD2	.	TRBV7-9	TRBJ2-3
TGTGCCATCAGCCCAGGGAACAATTCACCCCTCCACTTT	CAISPGNNSPLHF	13	.	.	TRBV10-3	TRBJ1-6
TGTGCCAGCAGCTTGACAGGGGTCTACACCCCCCAAGAGACCCAGTACTTC	CASSLTGVYTPQETQYF	17	TRBD1	.	TRBV5-6	TRBJ2-5
TGTGCCAGCAGCGCGCGGACGGGGAGCTCCTACGAGCAGTACTTC	CASSARTGSSYEQYF	15	.	.	TRBV11-3	TRBJ2-7
TGTGCCAGCAGTGCAGACAGGGGGAACAATCAGCCCCAGCATTTT	CASSADRGNNQPQHF	15	TRBD1	.	TRBV2	TRBJ1-5
TGTGCCAGCAGCACCCAGGGTTTGATGGGGACTGAAGCTTTCTTT	CASSTQGLMGTEAFF	15	.	few	TRBV9	TRBJ1-1
TGTGCCTGGAGCCCCCTTTCGGGAGACGCAGATACGCAGTATTTT	CAWSPLSGDADTQYF	15	.	.	TRBV30	TRBJ2-3
TGTGCCAGCAGCGGATACAGGGACACCTACGAGCAGTACTTC	CASSGYRDTYEQYF	14	.	once	TRBV9	TRBJ2-7
TGTGCCAGCAGCTCTCCCCGGTCGGTGCCAGAGACCCAGTACTTC	CASSSPRSVPETQYF	15	.	few	TRBV7-2	TRBJ2-5
TGTGCCAGCAGTCTTGGACAGGGGGCGCCCCTTGAGACCCAGTACTTC	CASSLGQGAPLETQYF	16	TRBD1	.	TRBV6-6	TRBJ2-5
TGTGCCAGCAGCCCGAGGGGGGGGGTTACTTATGGCTACACCTTC	CASSPRGGVTYGYTF	15	.	.	TRBV9	TRBJ1-2
TGTGCCACCAGCAGAGGTCAGGGTCGCTCTGGGGCCAACGTCCTGACTTTC	CATSRGQGRSGANVLTF	17	.	.	TRBV15	TRBJ2-6
TGTGCCAGCAGTCGACAGGGGATCGAGTCACCCCTCCACTTT	CASSRQGIESPLHF	14	TRBD1	.	TRBV6-5	TRBJ1-6
TGTGCCAGCAGTCTAGCGGGGGGTCGAGAGACCCAGTACTTC	CASSLAGGRETQYF	14	TRBD2	.	TRBV7-2	TRBJ2-5
TGTGCCAGCAGCCAATCAGGGGGCAGTAATCAGCCCCAGCATTTT	CASSQSGGSNQPQHF	15	TRBD1	few	TRBV4-2	TRBJ1-5
TGTGCCAGCAGGCCCCAGCCGGGTCAGGGCAATGAGCAGTTCTTC	CASRPQPGQGNEQFF	15	.	.	TRBV6-6	TRBJ2-1
TGTGCCAGCAGCTTAGTAGGGAGTGGAAACACCATATATTTT	CASSLVGSGNTIYF	14	.	.	TRBV7-9	TRBJ1-3
TGTGCCAGCAGCTTTGCGGGGGGGCCGTCGAGTGAGCAGTTCTTC	CASSFAGGPSSEQFF	15	TRBD2	.	TRBV7-8	TRBJ2-1
TGTGCCAGCAGCTTAGAAGGTGGACAGGGCGACGAGCAGTACTTC	CASSLEGGQGDEQYF	15	TRBD1	.	TRBV7-9	TRBJ2-7
TGTGCCAGCAGCCCGCCGACAGGGTCTACTAACTATGGCTACACCTTC	CASSPPTGSTNYGYTF	16	TRBD1	.	TRBV5-5	TRBJ1-2
TGTGCCAGCAGCCAGACAGGGGCGGCTAACTATGGCTACACCTTC	CASSQTGAANYGYTF	15	TRBD1	.	TRBV14	TRBJ1-2
TGCGCCAGCAGCTTTGGACTAGCGGGAGGCCAACCCTCCTACGAGCAGTACTTC	CASSFGLAGGQPSYEQYF	18	TRBD2	.	TRBV5-1	TRBJ2-7
TGTGCCAGCAGCTTAGCCCGTGGGGGGGAAAGACCCTACGAGCAGTACTTC	CASSLARGGERPYEQYF	17	TRBD2	.	TRBV11-2	TRBJ2-7
TGCGCCAGCAGCTTGGCCTGGACAGGGAATACTGAAGCTTTCTTT	CASSLAWTGNTEAFF	15	TRBD1	.	TRBV5-1	TRBJ1-1
TGTGCCAGCAGGTTCCGGGACAACGGATACAATGAGCAGTTCTTC	CASRFRDNGYNEQFF	15	.	.	TRBV28	TRBJ2-1
TGCAGCGTTCCTAGCCCGCCGGGACTAGCGGATGGCTCAGATACGCAGTATTTT	CSVPSPPGLADGSDTQYF	18	TRBD2	.	TRBV29-1	TRBJ2-3
TGTGCCAGCAGCCAAGAGACGGGAGGGGTAAGTTCACCCCTCCACTTT	CASSQETGGVSSPLHF	16	.	.	TRBV4-2	TRBJ1-6
TGTGCCAGCAGTTTCGGGGGACTGGAGTCCGGGGAGCTGTTTTTT	CASSFGGLESGELFF	15	.	.	TRBV6-2/TRBV6-3	TRBJ2-2
TGTGCCAGCAGTCAGTCGACCCAGGGGACTGAAGCTTTCTTT	CASSQSTQGTEAFF	14	.	.	TRBV6-5	TRBJ1-1
TGTGCCAGCAGCTTAGATTACAGGTCGGACCAGCCCCAGCATTTT	CASSLDYRSDQPQHF	15	.	.	TRBV7-2	TRBJ1-5
TGTGCCACCAGCAGCCCCGGACAGGGAGGGGAAAAACTGTTTTTT	CATSSPGQGGEKLFF	15	TRBD1	.	TRBV15	TRBJ1-4